Listed below are T cell receptor beta chains from one sample, sequenced in a study of CD8 T cells in ankylosing spondylitis. TCRdb recomputed calls from the 5' RACE reads with MiXCR, one row per CDR3 protein. The repertoire holds 470,000 or so distinct CDR3 sequences, with roughly 25% as singletons. Sequenced material: blood, either unsorted or a sorted T cell fraction (not recorded which). Source of these receptors: a male donor with ankylosing spondylitis. Both conserved end residues are part of each CDR3. The D gene is left open where the match is weak. Not all rows give a size; the values are once, few, many and, for expanded clones, a class.

J gene: TRBJ2-1; V gene: TRBV11-1; D gene: -; clone size: few; CDR3 protein: CASSSPYYEQFF; CDR3 DNA: TGTGCCAGCAGTAGCCCCTATTATGAGCAGTTCTTC
J gene: TRBJ2-2; V gene: TRBV9; D gene: TRBD2; clone size: once; CDR3 protein: CASSYGLAGHIGELFF; CDR3 DNA: TGTGCCAGCAGCTACGGACTAGCGGGACATATCGGGGAGCTGTTTTTT
J gene: TRBJ1-5; V gene: TRBV12-3/TRBV12-4; D gene: -; clone size: -; CDR3 protein: CASSPVGGDQPQHF; CDR3 DNA: TGTGCCAGCAGCCCAGTGGGGGGAGATCAGCCCCAGCATTTT
J gene: TRBJ1-2; V gene: TRBV7-9; D gene: -; clone size: -; CDR3 protein: CASSSMGFYAYGYTF; CDR3 DNA: TGTGCCAGCAGCTCTATGGGATTCTACGCCTATGGCTACACCTTC
J gene: TRBJ1-5; V gene: TRBV20-1; D gene: -; clone size: -; CDR3 protein: CSARDGKGNQPQHF; CDR3 DNA: TGCAGTGCTAGAGATGGGAAGGGCAATCAGCCCCAGCATTTT
J gene: TRBJ1-1; V gene: TRBV12-3/TRBV12-4; D gene: -; clone size: -; CDR3 protein: CASSKGVGTEAFF; CDR3 DNA: TGTGCCAGCAGCAAAGGGGTCGGGACTGAAGCTTTCTTT
J gene: TRBJ2-1; V gene: TRBV5-1; D gene: TRBD2; clone size: -; CDR3 protein: CASSFGLAGGYNEQFF; CDR3 DNA: TGCGCCAGCAGCTTTGGACTAGCGGGAGGGTACAATGAGCAGTTCTTC
J gene: TRBJ1-2; V gene: TRBV7-9; D gene: -; clone size: -; CDR3 protein: CASSPGHLGTSDGYTF; CDR3 DNA: TGTGCCAGCAGCCCGGGACATCTAGGGACCTCTGATGGCTACACCTTC
J gene: TRBJ2-5; V gene: TRBV2; D gene: TRBD1; clone size: few; CDR3 protein: CASSEATGGRGETQYF; CDR3 DNA: TGTGCCAGCAGTGAAGCGACAGGGGGAAGGGGAGAGACCCAGTACTTC
J gene: TRBJ1-6; V gene: TRBV20-1; D gene: -; clone size: -; CDR3 protein: CSASRNPGARNSPLHF; CDR3 DNA: TGCAGTGCTAGTCGCAACCCTGGGGCGCGGAATTCACCCCTCCACTTT
J gene: TRBJ2-1; V gene: TRBV7-7; D gene: TRBD2; clone size: -; CDR3 protein: CASSKGLAPDEQFF; CDR3 DNA: TGTGCCAGCAGTAAAGGACTAGCTCCCGATGAGCAGTTCTTC
J gene: TRBJ2-4; V gene: TRBV29-1; D gene: TRBD1; clone size: -; CDR3 protein: CSVLGQGALAKNIQYF; CDR3 DNA: TGCAGCGTTCTGGGACAGGGGGCCCTAGCCAAAAACATTCAGTACTTC
J gene: TRBJ2-7; V gene: TRBV20-1; D gene: TRBD1; clone size: few; CDR3 protein: CSALNRGPYEQYF; CDR3 DNA: TGCAGTGCGCTTAACAGGGGACCCTACGAGCAGTACTTC
J gene: TRBJ1-6; V gene: TRBV6-1; D gene: -; clone size: -; CDR3 protein: CASHTWTRAVRLPLHF; CDR3 DNA: TGTGCCAGTCATACTTGGACTAGGGCCGTCAGATTACCCCTCCACTTT
J gene: TRBJ2-7; V gene: TRBV6-1; D gene: TRBD2; clone size: -; CDR3 protein: CASSVKREGGYEQYF; CDR3 DNA: TGTGCCAGCAGTGTGAAGCGGGAGGGTGGCTACGAGCAGTACTTC
J gene: TRBJ1-1; V gene: TRBV20-1; D gene: -; clone size: few; CDR3 protein: CSARRVGGMNTEAFF; CDR3 DNA: TGCAGTGCTAGAAGGGTGGGCGGAATGAACACTGAAGCTTTCTTT
J gene: TRBJ2-7; V gene: TRBV14; D gene: TRBD1; clone size: few; CDR3 protein: CASSLGTEYYEQYF; CDR3 DNA: TGTGCCAGCAGCCTGGGGACAGAGTACTACGAGCAGTACTTC
J gene: TRBJ2-1; V gene: TRBV5-1; D gene: -; clone size: -; CDR3 protein: CASSLGSGFSYNEQFF; CDR3 DNA: TGCGCCAGCAGCTTGGGGAGCGGATTCTCCTACAATGAGCAGTTCTTC
J gene: TRBJ2-1; V gene: TRBV5-1; D gene: TRBD2; clone size: few; CDR3 protein: CASRFISGRSSYNEQFF; CDR3 DNA: TGCGCCAGCAGATTCATTAGCGGGAGGTCCTCCTACAATGAGCAGTTCTTC
J gene: TRBJ1-3; V gene: TRBV5-1; D gene: -; clone size: -; CDR3 protein: CASRSQGSRSGNTIYF; CDR3 DNA: TGCGCCAGCAGAAGTCAGGGGTCTCGTTCTGGAAACACCATATATTTT
J gene: TRBJ2-5; V gene: TRBV5-1; D gene: -; clone size: few; CDR3 protein: CASSFSGPGGLQETQYF; CDR3 DNA: TGCGCCAGCAGCTTTTCCGGTCCTGGGGGGCTCCAGGAGACCCAGTACTTC
J gene: TRBJ1-1; V gene: TRBV5-1; D gene: TRBD1; clone size: -; CDR3 protein: CASSLAGDRGPLNTEAFF; CDR3 DNA: TGCGCCAGCAGCTTGGCCGGGGACAGGGGGCCCTTGAACACTGAAGCTTTCTTT
J gene: TRBJ2-3; V gene: TRBV27; D gene: TRBD2; clone size: -; CDR3 protein: CASKSGGSTDTQYF; CDR3 DNA: TGTGCCAGCAAGAGCGGGGGTAGCACAGATACGCAGTATTTT
J gene: TRBJ1-4; V gene: TRBV5-1; D gene: -; clone size: -; CDR3 protein: CASSLNDDNEKLFF; CDR3 DNA: TGCGCCAGCAGCTTGAACGATGATAATGAAAAACTGTTTTTT